This TCR beta chain appears in the sequencing data of a study of post-analysis software for immune sequencing data (dated by TCRdb to between 2015 and 2016). Turning to the overall study: The recorded disease courses included relapsing-remitting, secondary progressive and progressive-relapsing multiple sclerosis, and some patients had no subtype annotation. The patient repertoires were set against 10 to 11 previously published healthy control repertoires from donors whose ages ranged from 6 to 25 years. A subset of samples was prepared in parallel using single-end sample barcoding, then pooled and co-amplified after Illumina adapter ligation.

A word on this clonotype: This clone's antigen is unknown. Base qualities are not at hand, and no much larger clone is one base apart.

Library construction relied on PCR. The run used an Illumina HiSeq 2500. To reduce PCR and sequencing biases, unique molecular identifiers were built into the TCR beta cDNA libraries. Approximately 500,000 cDNA molecules were obtained per 1 to 10 million input T cells, so each molecule approximated one T cell. The same protocol used for the earlier healthy control dataset was applied to prepare and sequence the patient libraries. Within a given batch, samples were prepared together, multiplexed and sequenced on the same HiSeq lane. From the authors' description of their analysis: MIGEC was used to process the raw barcoded reads, and molecular identifier groups with only a single read were discarded before consensus assembly and CDR3 extraction. VDJtools was used for post-analysis of the clonotype tables, with diversity normalized by down-sampling every dataset to the smallest sample size. In repertoire overlap clustering, CDR3 amino acid sequences, but not nucleotide sequences, were matched to correct batch-related cross-sample contamination. TCRdb reprocessing: public reads trimmed at Q25 with fastp, clones called with MiXCR, in-frame beta chains kept. Duplicate CDR3 protein sequences are folded into a single record with the most common DNA and genes. The V and J calls reflect TCRdb's pipeline rather than the authors' work. This sample holds 500,000 to 600,000 distinct CDR3 sequences; around 40% were observed only once. More than 1.5% of the sample belongs to the ten largest clones.

The full study reports these points: Roughly 5 TRBV segments, including TRBV5-6, TRBV5-1 and TRBV20-1, were significantly more frequent in patients than controls. Direct clustering with F measure showed strong co-clustering of samples prepared in the same batch, prompting a batch-effect correction. Compared with controls, multiple sclerosis patients had significantly lower normalized Chao1 diversity, a finding suggesting substantial peripheral T-cell clonal expansion. The multiple sclerosis patient group was slightly younger than the control group.

Relative to germline, V is 4 bases shorter and J is 1 base shorter, with 12 bases between their ends. The CDR3 has 15 amino acids, counting the end cysteine and phenylalanine. The read is trimmed to its CDR3 DNA, 45 bases read in frame from base 1. CDR1 and CDR2 (ENHRY, SYGVKD) derive from the germline V gene. To demonstrate the VDJtools post-analysis software, the study profiled TCR beta repertoires from the peripheral blood of 13 young patients with multiple sclerosis. The multiple sclerosis patients were children and adolescents between roughly 6 and 16 years of age. The origin of this receptor is a girl aged 10-17 years with multiple sclerosis. Input material: blood. This receptor chain uses TRBV10-3 and TRBJ2-3, and the D gene may be TRBD2, 6 bases matching. The bases are TGTGCCATCAGTGTTACAGCGGGTGGCACAGATACGCAGTATTTT. This yields the protein CAISVTAGGTDTQYF.